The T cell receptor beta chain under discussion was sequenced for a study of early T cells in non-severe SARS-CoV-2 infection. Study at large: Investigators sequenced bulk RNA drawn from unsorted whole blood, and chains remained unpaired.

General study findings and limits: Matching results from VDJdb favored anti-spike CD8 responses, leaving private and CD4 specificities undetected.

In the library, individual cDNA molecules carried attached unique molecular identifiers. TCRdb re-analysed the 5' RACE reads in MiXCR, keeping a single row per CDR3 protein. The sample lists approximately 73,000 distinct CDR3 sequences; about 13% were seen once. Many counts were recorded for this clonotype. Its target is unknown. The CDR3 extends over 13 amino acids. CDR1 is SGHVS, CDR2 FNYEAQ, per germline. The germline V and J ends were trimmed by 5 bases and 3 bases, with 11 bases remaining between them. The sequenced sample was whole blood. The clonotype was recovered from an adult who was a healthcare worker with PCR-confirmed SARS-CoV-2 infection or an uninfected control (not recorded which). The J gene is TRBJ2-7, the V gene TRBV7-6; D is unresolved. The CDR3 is CASSPSTDYEQYF. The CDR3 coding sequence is TGTGCCAGCAGCCCTAGTACCGACTACGAGCAGTACTTC.